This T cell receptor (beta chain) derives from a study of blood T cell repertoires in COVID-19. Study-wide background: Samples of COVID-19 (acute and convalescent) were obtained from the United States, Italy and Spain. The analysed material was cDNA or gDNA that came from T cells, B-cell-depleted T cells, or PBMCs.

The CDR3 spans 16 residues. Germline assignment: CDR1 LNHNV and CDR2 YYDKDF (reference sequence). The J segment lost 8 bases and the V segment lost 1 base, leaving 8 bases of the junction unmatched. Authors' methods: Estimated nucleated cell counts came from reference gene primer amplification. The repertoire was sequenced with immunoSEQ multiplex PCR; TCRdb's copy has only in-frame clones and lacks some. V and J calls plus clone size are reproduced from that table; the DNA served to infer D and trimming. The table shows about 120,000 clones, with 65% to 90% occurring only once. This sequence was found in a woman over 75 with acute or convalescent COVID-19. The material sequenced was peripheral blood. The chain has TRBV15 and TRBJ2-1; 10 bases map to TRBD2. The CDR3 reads CATSRVEAGGQHEQFF. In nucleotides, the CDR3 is TGTGCCACCAGCAGAGTTGAAGCGGGGGGGCAACATGAGCAGTTCTTC.